This T cell receptor beta chain comes out of a study of cytomegalovirus exposure and HLA in healthy donors. V lost 8 bases, J lost 3 bases, and 11 bases lay in between. Per germline, CDR1 ENHRY and CDR2 SYGVKD. The CDR3 is 13 amino acids. The PCR contained 60 Vbeta and 13 Jbeta primers. Produced via immunoSEQ multiplex PCR; TCRdb's table is partial and in-frame only. The sample yields 150,000 to 190,000 clones, more than 75% seen once. Study conclusions and caveats: A likely sequencing artifact accounted for one observed cluster of highly shared sequence variants. Upon later analysis, HLA-associated TCR beta chains proved more clonally expanded than other, equally common chains. Investigators reported 150 to 200 TCR beta chains as tied to cytomegalovirus.

With respect to this clone: Its matching antigen is unknown.

The specimen was PBMCs. The chain recombines TRBV10-3 with TRBJ2-1; possible D gene TRBD2, 5 bases. The receptor's source is a woman between 18 and 29 years old in good health and CMV-seronegative. For the CDR3, the DNA is TGTGCCATCTCCCTAGCCGACTACAATGAGCAGTTCTTC. Encoded protein: CAISLADYNEQFF.